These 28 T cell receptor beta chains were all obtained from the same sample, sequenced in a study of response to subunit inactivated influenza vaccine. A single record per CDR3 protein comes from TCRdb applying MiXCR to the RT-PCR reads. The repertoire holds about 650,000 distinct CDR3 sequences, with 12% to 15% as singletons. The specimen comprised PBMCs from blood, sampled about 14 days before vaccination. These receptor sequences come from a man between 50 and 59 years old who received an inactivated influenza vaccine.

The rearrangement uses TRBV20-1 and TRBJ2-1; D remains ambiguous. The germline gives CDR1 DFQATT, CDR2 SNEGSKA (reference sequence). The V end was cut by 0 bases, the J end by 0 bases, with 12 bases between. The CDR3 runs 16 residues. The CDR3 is CSARDTLESSYNEQFF. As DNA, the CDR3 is TGCAGTGCTAGAGACACCCTTGAGAGCTCCTACAATGAGCAGTTCTTC.

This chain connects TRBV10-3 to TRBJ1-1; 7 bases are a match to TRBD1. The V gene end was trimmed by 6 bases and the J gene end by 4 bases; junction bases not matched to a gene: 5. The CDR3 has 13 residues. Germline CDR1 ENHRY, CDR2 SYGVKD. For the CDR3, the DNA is TGTGCCATCAGAACGACAGGGTCCACTGAAGCTTTCTTT. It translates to CAIRTTGSTEAFF.

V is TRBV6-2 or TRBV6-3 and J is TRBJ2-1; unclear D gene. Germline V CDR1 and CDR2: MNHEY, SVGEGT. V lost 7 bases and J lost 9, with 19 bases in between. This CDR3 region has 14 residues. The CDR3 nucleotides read TGTGCCAGCACCCTAGAGGTAGCTATTGCTGAGCAGTTCTTC. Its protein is CASTLEVAIAEQFF.

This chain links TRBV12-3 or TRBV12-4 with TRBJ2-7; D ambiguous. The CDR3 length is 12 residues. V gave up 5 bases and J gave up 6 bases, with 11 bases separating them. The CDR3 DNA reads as TGTGCCAGCAGTCCCCGTGTAATCGAGCAGTACTTC. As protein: CASSPRVIEQYF.

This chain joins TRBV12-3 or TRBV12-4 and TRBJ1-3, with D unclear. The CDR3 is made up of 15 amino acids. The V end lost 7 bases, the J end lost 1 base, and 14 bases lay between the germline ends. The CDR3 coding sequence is TGTGCCAGCAACCCCGGACCTCTATCTGGAAACACCATATATTTT. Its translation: CASNPGPLSGNTIYF.

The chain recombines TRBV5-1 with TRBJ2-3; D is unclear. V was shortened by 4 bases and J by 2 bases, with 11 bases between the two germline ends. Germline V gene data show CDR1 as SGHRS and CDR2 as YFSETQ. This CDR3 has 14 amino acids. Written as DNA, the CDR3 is TGCGCCAGCAGCCAAGGACCGTACACAGATACGCAGTATTTT. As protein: CASSQGPYTDTQYF.

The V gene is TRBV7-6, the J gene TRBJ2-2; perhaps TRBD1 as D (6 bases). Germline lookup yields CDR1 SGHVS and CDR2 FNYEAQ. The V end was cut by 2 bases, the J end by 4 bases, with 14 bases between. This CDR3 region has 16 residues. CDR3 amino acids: CASSLRQTGTTGELFF. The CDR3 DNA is TGTGCCAGCAGCTTAAGACAAACAGGGACCACCGGGGAGCTGTTTTTT. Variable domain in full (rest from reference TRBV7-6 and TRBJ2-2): GAGVSQSPRYKVTKRGQDVALRCDPISGHVSLYWYRQALGQGPEFLTYFNYEAQQDKSGLPNDRFSAERPEGSISTLTIQRTEQRDSAMYRCASSLRQTGTTGELFFGEGSRLTVL.

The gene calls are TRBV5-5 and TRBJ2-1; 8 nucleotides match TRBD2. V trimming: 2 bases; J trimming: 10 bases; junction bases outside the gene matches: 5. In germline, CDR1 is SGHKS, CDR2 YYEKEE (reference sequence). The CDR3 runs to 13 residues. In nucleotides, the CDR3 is TGTGCCAGCAGCTTCCCCGGGGGGGAGGAGCAGTTCTTC. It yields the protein CASSFPGGEEQFF.

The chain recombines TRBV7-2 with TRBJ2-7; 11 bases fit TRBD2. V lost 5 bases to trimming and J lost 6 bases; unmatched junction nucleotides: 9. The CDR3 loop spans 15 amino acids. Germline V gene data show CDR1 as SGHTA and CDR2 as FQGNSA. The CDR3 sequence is CASSPRTSGPGEQYF. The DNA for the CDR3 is TGTGCCAGCAGCCCCAGGACTAGCGGGCCTGGCGAGCAGTACTTC.

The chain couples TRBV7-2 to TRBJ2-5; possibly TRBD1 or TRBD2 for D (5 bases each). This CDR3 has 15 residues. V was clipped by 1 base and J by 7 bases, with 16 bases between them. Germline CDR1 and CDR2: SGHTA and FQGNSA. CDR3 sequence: CASSLDGDGMGTQYF. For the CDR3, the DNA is TGTGCCAGCAGCTTAGACGGGGACGGAATGGGGACCCAGTACTTC.

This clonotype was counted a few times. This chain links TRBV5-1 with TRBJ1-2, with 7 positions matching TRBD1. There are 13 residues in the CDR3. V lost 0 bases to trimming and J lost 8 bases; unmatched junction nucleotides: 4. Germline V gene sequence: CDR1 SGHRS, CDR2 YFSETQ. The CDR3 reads CASSLETGHGYTF. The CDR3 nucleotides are TGCGCCAGCAGCTTGGAGACAGGGCACGGCTACACCTTC.

DNA for the CDR3: TGTGCCAGCAGCTTAGATCGGACTCGACGGAATGAGCAGTTCTTC. Protein: CASSLDRTRRNEQFF. The chain combines TRBV11-2 with TRBJ2-1; D is possibly TRBD2 (5 bases). The CDR3 spans 15 residues. Germline V gene data show CDR1 as SGHAT and CDR2 as FQNNGV. Trimming left V 0 bases short and J 7 bases short, with 13 bases between.

CDR3 sequence reads: CASALTAYEQYF. The CDR3 nucleotides are TGTGCCAGCGCCCTGACCGCATACGAGCAGTACTTC. The rearrangement joins TRBV11-2 to TRBJ2-7; D call uncertain. V dropped 8 bases and J dropped 4 bases, with 12 bases sitting between them. CDR3 length: 12 residues. CDR1 and CDR2 (germline): SGHAT, FQNNGV.

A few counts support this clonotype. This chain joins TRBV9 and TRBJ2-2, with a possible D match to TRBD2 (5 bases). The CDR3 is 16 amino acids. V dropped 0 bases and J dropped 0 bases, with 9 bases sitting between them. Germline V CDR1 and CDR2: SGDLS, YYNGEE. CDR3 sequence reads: CASSVVYGANTGELFF. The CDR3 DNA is TGTGCCAGCAGCGTAGTGTACGGGGCGAACACCGGGGAGCTGTTTTTT.

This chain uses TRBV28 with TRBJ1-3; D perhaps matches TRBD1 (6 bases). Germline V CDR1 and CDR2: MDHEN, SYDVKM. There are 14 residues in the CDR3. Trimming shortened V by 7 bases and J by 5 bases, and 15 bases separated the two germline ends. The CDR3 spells CASTRFGGRNTIYF. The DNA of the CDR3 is TGTGCCAGCACCCGCTTCGGGGGGCGAAACACCATATATTTT.

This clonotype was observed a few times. The CDR3 spells CATSLGISGDTDTQYF. CDR3 in DNA: TGTGCCACCAGCCTCGGGATATCGGGAGACACAGATACGCAGTATTTT. The chain is built from TRBV15 and TRBJ2-3; tentatively, D is TRBD2 (6 bases). The germline V and J ends were trimmed by 5 bases and 2 bases, with 17 bases remaining between them. Germline CDR1 LNHNV, CDR2 YYDKDF (reference sequence). This CDR3 is 16 amino acids long.

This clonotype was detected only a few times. The CDR3 nucleotides are TGTGCCAGCAGCTTAGTTAACCTCGGGACCCAAATCCTCATGAACACTGAAGCTTTCTTT. Translated, it gives CASSLVNLGTQILMNTEAFF. The rearrangement uses TRBV11-2 and TRBJ1-1; tentatively, D is TRBD1 (5 bases). CDR1 and CDR2 from the germline V gene are SGHAT and FQNNGV. The CDR3 is 20 residues long. V was trimmed by 1 base and J by 0 bases, leaving 24 bases between them.

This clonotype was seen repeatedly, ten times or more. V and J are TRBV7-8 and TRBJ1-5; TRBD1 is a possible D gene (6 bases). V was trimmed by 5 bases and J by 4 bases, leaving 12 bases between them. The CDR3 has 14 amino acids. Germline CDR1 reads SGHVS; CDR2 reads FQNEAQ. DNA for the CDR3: TGTGCCAGCAGCCTCACAGGGAGAAATCAGCCCCAGCATTTT. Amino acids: CASSLTGRNQPQHF.

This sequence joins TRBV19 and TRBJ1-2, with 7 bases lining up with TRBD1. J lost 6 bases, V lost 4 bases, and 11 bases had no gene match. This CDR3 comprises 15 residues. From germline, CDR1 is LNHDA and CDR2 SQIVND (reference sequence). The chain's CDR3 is CASSRTGQRTDGYTF. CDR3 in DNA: TGTGCCAGTAGTAGGACGGGACAGCGGACTGATGGCTACACCTTC.

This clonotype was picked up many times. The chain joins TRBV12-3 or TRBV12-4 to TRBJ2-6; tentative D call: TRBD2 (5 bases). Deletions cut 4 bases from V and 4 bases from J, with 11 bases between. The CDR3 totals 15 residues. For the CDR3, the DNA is TGTGCCAGCAGTTCCGGGAATGCCGGGGCCAACGTCCTGACTTTC. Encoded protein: CASSSGNAGANVLTF.

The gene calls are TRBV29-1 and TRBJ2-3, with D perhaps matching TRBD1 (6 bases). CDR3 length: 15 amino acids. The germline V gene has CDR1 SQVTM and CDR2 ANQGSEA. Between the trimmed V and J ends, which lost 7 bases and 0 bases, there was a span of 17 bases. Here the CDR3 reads CSGGRAGVSTDTQYF. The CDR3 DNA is TGCAGCGGGGGGAGAGCAGGGGTTAGCACAGATACGCAGTATTTT.

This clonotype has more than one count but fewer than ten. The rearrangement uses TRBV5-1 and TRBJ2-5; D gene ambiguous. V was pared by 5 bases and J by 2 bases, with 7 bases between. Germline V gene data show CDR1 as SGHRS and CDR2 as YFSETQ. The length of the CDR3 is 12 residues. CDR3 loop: CASSWRQETQYF. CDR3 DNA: TGCGCCAGCAGTTGGCGGCAAGAGACCCAGTACTTC. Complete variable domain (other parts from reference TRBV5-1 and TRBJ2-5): KAGVTQTPRYLIKTRGQQVTLSCSPISGHRSVSWYQQTPGQGLQFLFEYFSETQRNKGNFPGRFSGRQFSNSRSEMNVSTLELGDSALYLCASSWRQETQYFGPGTRLLVL.

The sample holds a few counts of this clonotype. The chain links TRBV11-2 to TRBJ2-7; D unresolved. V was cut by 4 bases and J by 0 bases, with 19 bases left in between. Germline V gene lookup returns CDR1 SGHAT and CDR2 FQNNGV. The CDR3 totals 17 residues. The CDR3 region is CASSSVRRPYPSYEQYF. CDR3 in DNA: TGTGCCAGCAGCTCAGTCAGACGACCGTATCCCTCCTACGAGCAGTACTTC.

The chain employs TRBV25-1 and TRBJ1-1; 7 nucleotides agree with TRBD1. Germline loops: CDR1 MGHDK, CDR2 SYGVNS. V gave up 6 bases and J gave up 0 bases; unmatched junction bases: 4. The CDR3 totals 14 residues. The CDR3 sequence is CASREQGMNTEAFF. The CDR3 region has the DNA TGTGCCAGCAGGGAACAGGGGATGAACACTGAAGCTTTCTTT.

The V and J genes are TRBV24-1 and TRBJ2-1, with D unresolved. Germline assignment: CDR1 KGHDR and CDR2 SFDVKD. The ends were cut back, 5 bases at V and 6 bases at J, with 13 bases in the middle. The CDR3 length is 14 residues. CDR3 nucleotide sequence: TGTGCCACCAGTGTCGGCGGCGGTACCAATGAGCAGTTCTTC. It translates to CATSVGGGTNEQFF.

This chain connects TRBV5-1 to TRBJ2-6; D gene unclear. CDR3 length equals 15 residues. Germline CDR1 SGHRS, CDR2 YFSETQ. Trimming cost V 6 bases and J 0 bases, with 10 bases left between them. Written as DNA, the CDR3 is TGCGCCAGCACCCTTCAGGACTCTGGGGCCAACGTCCTGACTTTC. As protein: CASTLQDSGANVLTF.

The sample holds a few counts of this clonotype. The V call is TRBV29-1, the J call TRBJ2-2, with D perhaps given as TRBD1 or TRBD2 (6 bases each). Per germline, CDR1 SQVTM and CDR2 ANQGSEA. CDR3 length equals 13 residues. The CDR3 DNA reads TGCAGTTTTCGGGGGCATAGCACCGGGGAGCTGTTTTTT. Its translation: CSFRGHSTGELFF.

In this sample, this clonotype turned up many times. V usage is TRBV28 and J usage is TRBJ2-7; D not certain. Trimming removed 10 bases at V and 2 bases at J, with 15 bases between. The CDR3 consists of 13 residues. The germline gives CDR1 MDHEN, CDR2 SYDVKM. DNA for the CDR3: TGTGCCATCTCGCCGTCCGGTACCTACGAGCAGTACTTC. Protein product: CAISPSGTYEQYF.